The clone carrying this T cell receptor beta chain was counted many times. Its antigen is as yet unknown. The data originate from a study of spatial heterogeneity in lung cancer. General study findings and limits: More often at tumor resection than at routine follow-up, ubiquitous expanded tumor TCRs were detected in the blood.

The CDR3 loop spans 14 amino acids. The ends were cut back, 4 bases at V and 1 base at J, with 9 bases in the middle. Germline V gene lookup returns CDR1 SEHNR and CDR2 FQNEAQ (reference sequence). Time point: blood at routine non-recurrence follow-up after resection. Frozen PBMC, nontumor lung or tumor provided whole RNA, which was sequenced unsorted. Each CDR3 protein is one row after TCRdb ran MiXCR on the 5' RACE reads. The data contain some 41,000 distinct CDR3 sequences, 20% to 25% of them singletons. V is TRBV7-9 and J is TRBJ2-3; D is perhaps TRBD1 (5 bases). This receptor was identified in a female donor with early-stage non-small cell lung cancer. The sequences come from PBMCs, collected at follow-up. CDR3 loop: CASSSRTRTDTQYF. The CDR3 nucleotides are TGTGCCAGCAGCTCCCGGACACGCACAGATACGCAGTATTTT. The whole variable domain, remainder taken from reference TRBV7-9 and TRBJ2-3, is DTGVSQNPRHKITKRGQNVTFRCDPISEHNRLYWYRQTLGQGPEFLTYFQNEAQLEKSRLLSDRFSAERPKGSFSTLEIQRTEQGDSAMYLCASSSRTRTDTQYFGPGTRLTVL.